Listed below are T cell receptor beta chains from one sample, sequenced in a study of T cell repertoires in cytomegalovirus infection. One entry per CDR3 protein, called by TCRdb with MiXCR from the reads. Among around 740,000 distinct CDR3 sequences listed, 35% were seen once. Input material: PBMCs. The receptor source for this set is a human donor in good health (CMV status not recorded). Some clones in this sample may be carry-over from other donors' samples. Both conserved end residues are part of each CDR3. D genes are given only for firm matches. A row's size may be missing; if present it is once, few, many or a size class.

V	D	J	size	CDR3	DNA
TRBV14	.	TRBJ2-1	.	CASSQRAPGGEQFF	TGTGCCAGCAGCCAAAGGGCCCCCGGGGGTGAGCAGTTCTTC
TRBV12-3/TRBV12-4	TRBD1	TRBJ1-5	.	CASIRDRGWGPQHF	TGTGCCAGCATCCGGGACAGAGGATGGGGGCCCCAGCATTTT
TRBV7-6	.	TRBJ2-7	.	CASSQDNSYEQYF	TGTGCCAGCAGCCAGGACAACTCCTACGAGCAGTACTTC
TRBV12-3/TRBV12-4	TRBD2	TRBJ2-7	once	CDSSPTSGSSYEQYF	TGTGACAGCAGCCCGACTAGCGGGAGTTCCTACGAGCAGTACTTC
TRBV29-1	TRBD2	TRBJ2-1	.	CSAGTSGSYNEQFF	TGCAGCGCCGGAACTAGCGGGAGTTACAATGAGCAGTTCTTC
TRBV27	.	TRBJ2-2	.	CASSFWSQTGELFF	TGTGCCAGCAGTTTCTGGTCGCAAACCGGGGAGCTGTTTTTT
TRBV28	.	TRBJ2-1	.	CASSYSPGAATGNEQFF	TGTGCCAGCAGTTATTCGCCAGGGGCCGCCACAGGCAATGAGCAGTTCTTC
TRBV25-1	.	TRBJ2-2	.	CASSEWQGLAGELFF	TGTGCCAGCAGTGAATGGCAGGGTTTGGCCGGGGAGCTGTTTTTT
TRBV19	.	TRBJ2-3	.	CATTPGPYSTDTQYF	TGTGCCACTACTCCTGGTCCCTACAGCACAGATACGCAGTATTTT
TRBV20-1	TRBD1	TRBJ1-1	.	CSASLTGVEAFF	TGCAGTGCTAGTCTCACAGGGGTTGAAGCTTTCTTT
TRBV14	.	TRBJ1-2	.	CASSRGIDVANYGYTF	TGTGCCAGCAGCCGAGGGATTGACGTGGCTAACTATGGCTACACCTTC
TRBV28	.	TRBJ1-5	few	CASSPRPGRETQHF	TGTGCCAGCAGTCCCCGGCCGGGCAGGGAGACCCAGCATTTT
TRBV10-3	.	TRBJ2-1	once	CAISKAGNEQFF	TGTGCCATCAGCAAAGCTGGTAATGAGCAGTTCTTC
TRBV7-6	.	TRBJ2-7	.	CASSLVTGTSYEQYF	TGTGCCAGCAGCTTAGTGACAGGGACTTCCTACGAGCAGTACTTC
TRBV19	TRBD1	TRBJ1-6	many	CASGQGLRSPLHF	TGTGCCAGCGGACAGGGGTTACGTTCACCCCTCCACTTT
TRBV7-8	.	TRBJ1-1	many	CASSLLLRGANTEAFF	TGTGCCAGCAGCTTATTACTACGCGGGGCGAACACTGAAGCTTTCTTT
TRBV28	TRBD2	TRBJ2-3	.	CASRSGPGTRSDTQYF	TGTGCCAGCAGGTCGGGCCCCGGGACTAGGTCGGATACGCAGTATTTT
TRBV28	.	TRBJ1-5	few	CASSLPDLYSNQPQHF	TGTGCCAGCAGTTTACCGGACCTCTATAGCAATCAGCCCCAGCATTTT
TRBV6-5	.	TRBJ1-1	.	CASSYSALGRVRGAFF	TGTGCCAGCAGTTACTCGGCCCTTGGAAGGGTGAGGGGAGCTTTCTTT
TRBV15	.	TRBJ2-7	once	CATSRQVTAYEQYF	TGTGCCACCAGCAGACAGGTCACGGCCTACGAGCAGTACTTC
TRBV12-3/TRBV12-4	.	TRBJ1-6	.	CASSYGSRGSPLHF	TGTGCCAGCAGTTATGGGAGCAGGGGTTCACCCCTCCACTTT
TRBV7-6	TRBD2	TRBJ2-7	many	CASSPISGRSTYEQYF	TGTGCCAGCAGCCCCATTAGCGGGAGATCCACCTACGAGCAGTACTTC
TRBV28	.	TRBJ2-7	.	CASKGGYYEQYF	TGTGCCAGCAAAGGAGGTTACTACGAGCAGTACTTC
TRBV5-6	TRBD2	TRBJ2-2	.	CASSATSEGTGELFF	TGTGCCAGCAGCGCGACTAGCGAGGGTACCGGGGAGCTGTTTTTT
TRBV4-1	TRBD2	TRBJ2-7	.	CVSSRPAGGRYEQYF	TGCGTCAGCAGCCGACCAGCGGGGGGCAGATACGAGCAGTACTTC
TRBV30	.	TRBJ1-5	.	CAWGRGKFNQPQHF	TGTGCCTGGGGAAGGGGGAAGTTTAATCAGCCCCAGCATTTT
TRBV6-6	.	TRBJ2-2	few	CASSWGHQRNTGELFF	TGTGCCAGCAGTTGGGGACACCAACGTAACACCGGGGAGCTGTTTTTT
TRBV7-9	.	TRBJ2-7	few	CASSFTGNSYEQYF	TGTGCCAGCAGCTTCACAGGGAACTCCTACGAGCAGTACTTC
TRBV11-2	.	TRBJ2-1	few	CASSTYGGQPSSYNEQFF	TGTGCCAGCAGCACCTACGGTGGGCAGCCTAGCTCCTACAATGAGCAGTTCTTC
TRBV7-9	.	TRBJ2-7	.	CASSPTAVLEQYF	TGTGCCAGCAGCCCCACCGCAGTCTTGGAGCAGTACTTC
TRBV28	.	TRBJ1-6	.	CASSSPSRVAPLHF	TGTGCCAGCAGTTCGCCTTCGCGGGTTGCACCCCTCCACTTT
TRBV28	.	TRBJ1-1	.	CASSFVPSAEAFF	TGTGCCAGCAGTTTCGTCCCGTCGGCTGAAGCTTTCTTT
TRBV7-9	.	TRBJ1-1	.	CASSLGGIGEAFF	TGTGCCAGCAGCTTAGGGGGCATCGGTGAAGCTTTCTTT
TRBV6-5	.	TRBJ1-4	.	CASSYSILEATPEKLFF	TGTGCCAGCAGTTACTCGATCCTCGAGGCTACCCCCGAAAAACTGTTTTTT
TRBV10-3	TRBD1	TRBJ1-5	few	CAISDTGGFSNQPQHF	TGTGCCATCAGCGATACAGGGGGCTTTTCCAATCAGCCCCAGCATTTT
TRBV10-2	.	TRBJ2-7	many	CASRGGPREQYF	TGCGCCAGCAGGGGGGGCCCGCGCGAGCAGTACTTC
TRBV11-2	.	TRBJ2-5	.	CASSLAGTSQGTQYF	TGTGCCAGCAGCTTAGCGGGAACCTCTCAGGGGACCCAGTACTTC
TRBV28	TRBD2	TRBJ2-7	.	CASSSRSGTSSYEQYF	TGTGCCAGCAGTTCTCGAAGCGGGACCTCTTCCTACGAGCAGTACTTC
TRBV20-1	.	TRBJ2-1	.	CSAQVTGHKNEQFF	TGCAGTGCCCAGGTTACCGGGCACAAAAATGAGCAGTTCTTC
TRBV28	TRBD2	TRBJ2-3	.	CASSFEFVGGRADTQYF	TGTGCCAGCAGTTTTGAGTTTGTGGGCGGGAGGGCAGATACGCAGTATTTT
TRBV11-2	.	TRBJ2-5	.	CASSLDAEETQYF	TGTGCCAGCAGCTTAGACGCGGAAGAGACCCAGTACTTC